This TCR beta chain was observed in a study of T cell repertoires in cytomegalovirus infection. At the level of the study: Recently identified HLA-C-restricted CMV epitopes and well-studied HLA-B-restricted CMV epitopes were used by the study. CMV infection together with matching HLA type was indicated by public TCR beta signatures.

Whole-study results and caveats: HLA-C-restricted CMV clonotypes gave the most frequent clonotype in two of eight donors.

TCRdb independently ran MiXCR on the reads; one entry per CDR3 protein. The sample shows 65,000 to 85,000 distinct CDR3 sequences, 28% of them seen only once. This clonotype was detected once. What it binds is not known. The germline V gene has CDR1 MDHEN and CDR2 SYDVKM. This CDR3 has 14 residues. The germline V and J ends were trimmed by 2 bases and 2 bases, with 10 bases remaining between them. The sequence was obtained from a human donor in good health (CMV status not recorded). Some clones in this sample may be carry-over from other donors' samples. Sequencing used CD8+ T cells from cultured PBMCs, obtained from culture after CMV antigen stimulation. The rearrangement links TRBV28 to TRBJ2-7, with D uncertain. The CDR3 nucleotides are TGTGCCAGCAGTTTACGAGGCAGACCCTACGAGCAGTACTTC. Its translation: CASSLRGRPYEQYF.